This section outlines one T cell receptor beta chain sequence together with its context. Its antigen is unknown. cDNA encoding TCR beta was synthesized via 5'RACE template switching incorporating UMIs. TCRdb reprocessed the 5' RACE reads and reports one entry per CDR3 protein, with no DNA. The table for this sample gives approximately 380,000 distinct CDR3 sequences. This sample is part of a study of T cells expressing NK-cell markers. Study in general: Eight donors were sequenced, of whom seven were HCMV-seropositive, while the remaining one was HCMV-seronegative.

Study-level results: A range of about 1.0-8% of CD8+ T cells consisted of dominant NKG2C+ clonotypes in a handful of donors. A handful of donors showed these clonotypes also leading the CD3+CD56-NKG2C+ fraction.

The CDR3 is 15 residues long. CDR1 is SGHRS, CDR2 YFSETQ, per germline. The specimen was blood T cells: a sorted CD56 or NKG2C T cell subset, CD4+ or CD8+ T cells, or bulk PBMC T cells (not recorded which). This TCR came from a man aged 18-70 years in good health. The chain employs TRBV5-1 and TRBJ1-1; TCRdb returns TRBD1, unconfirmable since there is no DNA. CDR3 loop: CASSSTTGMGTEAFF.